The 21 T cell receptor beta chains presented below share a single source sample, sequenced in a study of blood T cells in healthy people across ages. Sample-barcoded 5' priming and a J-beta primer mix drove a second PCR of about 6 to 12 cycles. TCRdb passed the 5' RACE reads through MiXCR, listing each CDR3 protein once. The table lists about 940,000 distinct CDR3 sequences, under 50% of them singletons, with around 15% in the top ten. The source material was blood. The receptors come from a man aged 30 to 45 in good health.

This clonotype was recorded a few times. This chain connects TRBV10-3 to TRBJ2-3, with D hard to call. CDR3 length: 14 residues. The germline gives CDR1 ENHRY, CDR2 SYGVKD. V was shortened by 6 bases and J by 4 bases, with 14 bases between the two germline ends. In DNA form, the CDR3 reads TGTGCCATCAGAGGTTGGTTCCCGTCAGATACGCAGTATTTT. Amino acid sequence: CAIRGWFPSDTQYF.

The count of this clonotype is one. One end of the junction varies from germline; a read error may be responsible. The chain uses TRBV29-1 and TRBJ2-3; the D gene is possibly TRBD2 (6 bases). The CDR3 is made up of 14 amino acids. The germline CDR1 and CDR2 sequences are SQVTM and ANQGSEA. The chain's CDR3 is CSVAQRVSTDTQYF. CDR3 DNA sequence: TGCAGCGTTGCCCAGCGGGTCAGCACGGATACGCAGTATTTT.

This clonotype was counted a few times. The genes are TRBV5-1 and TRBJ2-1; no reliable D call. The germline V gene has CDR1 SGHRS and CDR2 YFSETQ. The CDR3 runs 17 residues. V lost 0 bases to trimming and J lost 0 bases, with 13 bases between them. CDR3 in DNA: TGCGCCAGCAGCTTGGTGACTCGGGCTAGCTCCTACAATGAGCAGTTCTTC. Protein: CASSLVTRASSYNEQFF.

The CDR3 nucleotides are TGTGCCAGCAGCTTGAGGGACATTAGCACAGATACGCAGTATTTT. Protein product: CASSLRDISTDTQYF. The V call is TRBV11-2, the J call TRBJ2-3, with D perhaps TRBD1 (6 bases). V was shortened by 3 bases and J by 0 bases, with 10 bases between the two germline ends. The CDR3 extends over 15 amino acids. Germline loops: CDR1 SGHAT, CDR2 FQNNGV.

The rearrangement uses TRBV7-2 and TRBJ1-2; 9 positions agree with TRBD1. V lost 3 bases and J lost 6; bases outside the gene matches: 5. CDR3 length: 14 residues. Germline loops: CDR1 SGHTA, CDR2 FQGNSA. Here the CDR3 reads CASSFRTGDDGYTF. The CDR3 coding sequence is TGTGCCAGCAGCTTCCGGACAGGGGACGATGGCTACACCTTC. Based on the CDR3 plus reference TRBV7-2 and TRBJ1-2, the full variable domain is GAGVSQSPSNKVTEKGKDVELRCDPISGHTALYWYRQSLGQGLEFLIYFQGNSAPDKSGLPSDRFSAERTGGSVSTLTIQRTQQEDSAVYLCASSFRTGDDGYTFGSGTRLTVV.

The V call is TRBV4-1, the J call TRBJ2-1, with 13 bases matching TRBD2. In germline, CDR1 is MGHRA, CDR2 YSYEKL. The CDR3 sequence is 17 residues long. V shed 4 bases, J shed 7 bases, and the junction held 10 bases outside the gene matches. The CDR3 DNA is TGCGCCAGCAGCCCAGCGGGCACTAGCGGGGGGGCAAATGAGCAGTTCTTC. Its translation is CASSPAGTSGGANEQFF.

This clonotype was recorded many times. The chain couples TRBV7-8 to TRBJ2-3, with D hard to call. Germline V gene data show CDR1 as SGHVS and CDR2 as FQNEAQ. The ends were cut back, 1 base at V and 1 base at J, with 12 bases in the middle. CDR3 length equals 16 residues. The CDR3 DNA reads TGTGCCAGCAGCTTAGGGCTCGGTGGGGGCACAGATACGCAGTATTTT. This sequence encodes CASSLGLGGGTDTQYF.

This clonotype has just a few counts. This chain links TRBV12-3 or TRBV12-4 with TRBJ2-1; the match to TRBD2 covers 9 bases. V trimming: 1 base; J trimming: 7 bases; junction bases outside the gene matches: 11. This CDR3 contains 17 residues. CDR3 protein: CASSLGRERGVGNEQFF. CDR3 nucleotide sequence: TGTGCCAGCAGTTTAGGCCGGGAGCGGGGGGTGGGTAATGAGCAGTTCTTC.

The rearrangement joins TRBV28 to TRBJ2-5; a possible D gene is TRBD1 (6 bases). Trimming left V 5 bases short and J 5 bases short, with 12 bases between. Looked up from germline, CDR1 is MDHEN and CDR2 is SYDVKM. The length of the CDR3 is 13 residues. The CDR3 loop is CASSRQVLETQYF. CDR3 DNA sequence: TGTGCCAGCAGTCGACAGGTTTTGGAGACCCAGTACTTC.

This clonotype appeared a few times. The rearrangement links TRBV6-6 to TRBJ2-7; the D gene is possibly TRBD2 (6 bases). The CDR3 is made up of 15 amino acids. Trimming shortened V by 2 bases and J by 3 bases, and 14 bases separated the two germline ends. CDR1 MNHNY and CDR2 SVGAGI come from the germline V gene (reference sequence). The CDR3 nucleotides read TGTGCCAGCAGTTACGTAACGGGGGTTTACTACGAGCAGTACTTC. This encodes CASSYVTGVYYEQYF.

This clonotype occurred a few times. The chain combines TRBV6-5 with TRBJ2-7, with D tentatively TRBD1 (5 bases). The CDR3 is made up of 13 amino acids. Trimming took off 2 bases at V and 3 bases at J, with 8 bases between the two ends. Germline V gene lookup returns CDR1 MNHEY and CDR2 SVGAGI. CDR3 sequence reads: CASSYVTGYEQYF. In DNA form, the CDR3 reads TGTGCCAGCAGTTACGTCACAGGCTACGAGCAGTACTTC.

This clonotype was observed a single time. The chain recombines TRBV4-2 with TRBJ1-2; TRBD1 is a possible D gene (6 bases). The CDR3 spans 13 residues. The germline V and J ends were trimmed by 7 bases and 5 bases, with 14 bases remaining between them. Per germline, CDR1 LGHNA and CDR2 YNFKEQ. CDR3 nucleotides: TGTGCCAGCACCGGCCAGGGGACTTATGGCTACACCTTC. It encodes CASTGQGTYGYTF.

This chain connects TRBV6-2 or TRBV6-3 to TRBJ2-4; D gene uncertain. The end of the DNA aligns better with TRBJ2-7, so the J call may be wrong. This CDR3 has 15 residues. Germline assignment: CDR1 MNHEY and CDR2 SVGEGT. This chain's CDR3 is CASSYRGASRSEQYF. CDR3 DNA: TGTGCCAGCAGTTACCGAGGTGCCAGCAGGAGCGAGCAGTACTTC.

The chain employs TRBV9 and TRBJ2-3; D is tentatively TRBD1 or TRBD2 (5 bases each). This CDR3 is 15 amino acids long. In germline, CDR1 is SGDLS, CDR2 YYNGEE. The V gene lost 3 bases and the J gene lost 2 bases, with 13 bases spanning the gap. The CDR3 is CASSATGTPTDTQYF. Here the CDR3 DNA reads TGTGCCAGCAGCGCAACCGGGACCCCCACAGATACGCAGTATTTT.

This clonotype was seen more than once but under ten times. This rearrangement joins TRBV20-1 to TRBJ2-3, with no clear D. CDR1 and CDR2 (germline): DFQATT, SNEGSKA (reference sequence). V lost 2 bases and J lost 3, with 12 bases in between. The CDR3 is 14 amino acids. CDR3 in DNA: TGCAGTGCTAGAAGCCCTAGACGAACAGATACGCAGTATTTT. Its protein is CSARSPRRTDTQYF.

The J gene is TRBJ2-4, the V gene TRBV12-3 or TRBV12-4; D unresolved. The ends were cut back, 7 bases at V and 0 bases at J, with 16 bases in the middle. The CDR3 length is 16 residues. CDR3 sequence reads: CASNLDGAIAKNIQYF. The CDR3 DNA reads TGTGCCAGCAACCTCGACGGAGCCATAGCCAAAAACATTCAGTACTTC.

For this clonotype: A much larger clone sits a single nucleotide away, making a read error possible. The CDR3 DNA reads as TGTGCCAGCAGTTCTCAGGGGGAACAAAGAGAGACCCAGTACTTC. Translation gives CASSSQGEQRETQYF. The V and J genes are TRBV6-2 or TRBV6-3 and TRBJ2-5, with 7 bases identical to TRBD1. CDR1 and CDR2 (germline): MNHEY, SVGEGT. V shed 4 bases, J shed 4 bases, and the junction held 9 bases outside the gene matches. The CDR3 is made up of 15 amino acids.

This clonotype showed up just once. V is TRBV24-1 and J is TRBJ2-3; possibly TRBD1 or TRBD2 for D (5 bases each). V lost 4 bases to trimming and J lost 6 bases, with 16 bases between them. There are 15 residues in the CDR3. The germline V gene encodes CDR1 KGHDR and CDR2 SFDVKD. In DNA, the CDR3 is TGTGCCACCAGTGACCGGGATCTAAGGGGCGATACGCAGTATTTT. It translates to CATSDRDLRGDTQYF.

There are many counts of this clonotype. An end of the junction differs from the germline gene, which may be a read error. This chain uses TRBV28 with TRBJ2-5; 9 bases are a match to TRBD1. This CDR3 region has 14 residues. Germline CDR1 is MDHEN and CDR2 is SYDVKM. The CDR3: CASSLTGGRETQYF. In DNA, the CDR3 is TGCGCCAGCAGCTTGACAGGGGGTCGGGAGACCCAGTACTTC.

The chain carries TRBV29-1 and TRBJ1-2; no clear D gene. This CDR3 comprises 12 residues. The V gene's germline CDR1 is SQVTM and CDR2 ANQGSEA. V lost 4 bases and J 4 bases, leaving 10 bases between the germline ends. CDR3 sequence reads: CSVARSGYGYTF. In DNA form, the CDR3 reads TGCAGCGTTGCAAGGTCGGGCTATGGCTACACCTTC. The whole variable domain, remainder taken from reference TRBV29-1 and TRBJ1-2, is SAVISQKPSRDICQRGTSLTIQCQVDSQVTMMFWYRQQPGQSLTLIATANQGSEATYESGFVIDKFPISRPNLTFSTLTVSNMSPEDSSIYLCSVARSGYGYTFGSGTRLTVV.

This clonotype was found a few times. The rearrangement links TRBV11-1 to TRBJ2-1, with 9 nucleotides matching TRBD2. The germline gives CDR1 SGHAT, CDR2 FQDESV (reference sequence). V dropped 5 bases and J dropped 5; count of bases not matched to a gene: 7. The CDR3 totals 15 residues. The CDR3 reads CASSLGGGEHNEQFF. DNA for the CDR3: TGTGCCAGCAGCCTCGGCGGGGGGGAGCACAATGAGCAGTTCTTC.